This TCR beta chain stems from a study of blood T cell repertoires in COVID-19. Study-level background: From the United States, Italy and Spain came samples of acute and convalescent COVID-19. Sample material is recorded as cDNA or gDNA derived from T cells, B-cell-depleted T cells, or PBMCs.

CDR3 size: 10 residues. V was shortened by 4 bases and J by 5 bases, with 5 bases between the two germline ends. Germline lookup yields CDR1 DFQATT and CDR2 SNEGSKA (reference sequence). Assay: immunoSEQ multiplex PCR; the TCRdb copy retains only in-frame clones and omits some. The sample has over 150,000 clones; approximately 84% are singletons. V usage is TRBV20-1 and J usage is TRBJ2-5; possible D gene TRBD2, 5 bases. This sequence originates from a human donor with acute or convalescent COVID-19. The donor label of this sample is uncertain. The sample was peripheral blood. For the CDR3, the DNA is TGCAGTGCTACGGGGGAGACCCAGTACTTC. Its translation is CSATGETQYF.